This TCR beta chain was profiled in a study of Ad26.COV2.S vaccination and SARS-CoV-2 variants. Whole-study context: Ad26.COV2.S given intramuscularly, once or twice 56 days apart.

The treatment: roughly 18 received Ad26.COV2.S at low or high dose, single or two shots; about 5 received placebo; per-sample allocation not given. Day 63 after the first injection of vaccine or placebo was the sampling time. Sequenced by immunoSEQ multiplex PCR; TCRdb stores in-frame clones only, minus some. The sample carries roughly 350,000 clones, 80% to 90% recorded once. V was trimmed by 8 bases and J by 4 bases, leaving 14 bases between them. CDR3 size: 14 residues. Per germline, CDR1 LGHNA and CDR2 YNFKEQ. Sequences were derived from peripheral blood, sampled in a trial of Ad26.COV2.S vaccine versus placebo. This sequence was found in a person between 18 and 65 years old who received the Ad26.COV2.S COVID-19 vaccine or a placebo. The rearrangement uses TRBV4-2 and TRBJ1-4; D is ambiguous. The CDR3 spells CASRVGGINEKLFF. The CDR3 DNA follows: TGTGCCAGCCGGGTGGGCGGCATTAATGAAAAACTGTTTTTT.